The clone carrying this T cell receptor beta chain appeared many times. Its cognate antigen is unknown. TCRdb used MiXCR to reprocess the 5' RACE reads, holding one entry per CDR3 protein. The sample holds 350,000 to 500,000 distinct CDR3 sequences, less than 20% seen once. This entry comes from a study of identical twins. The CDR3 is made up of 14 amino acids. Germline loops: CDR1 SGHAT, CDR2 FQNNGV. V was clipped by 5 bases and J by 3 bases; unmatched bases: 2. The study, taken as a whole, reports: Models, which agreed with sharing between unrelated individuals, nonetheless underestimated the out-of-frame TCR alpha sharing seen in monozygotic twins. Fewer insertions characterized abundant cord blood beta clonotypes, whereas memory repertoires showed none. Cross-sectional statistics, not tracking of the same donors, supported the conclusions.

The chain couples TRBV11-2 to TRBJ2-3, with 10 bases lining up with TRBD2. This TCR derives from a man aged 50 to 60 in good health. Input material: naive T cells sorted from blood. CDR3 loop: CASSPLAGTDTQYF. In DNA, the CDR3 is TGTGCCAGCAGCCCACTAGCGGGGACAGATACGCAGTATTTT.